Each of the 25 T cell receptor beta chains below was sequenced from the same sample in a study of CD8 T cells in ankylosing spondylitis (dated by TCRdb to about 2017). The library was produced with 5' RACE. The listed sequencing device is Illumina HiSeq 2500. TCRdb ran its own pipeline on the public reads, namely fastp trimming at Q25 and MiXCR clone calling, and kept in-frame beta chains. Here each entry gathers all rows of one CDR3 protein and keeps the most common genes and DNA. The sample table contains a few hundred thousand distinct CDR3 sequences; only one count was recorded for 20% to 30% of them. Jointly, the top ten make up roughly 0.67% of the sample. The specimen was blood, either unsorted or a sorted T cell fraction (not recorded which). The origin of the receptors is a male donor with ankylosing spondylitis or in good health (not recorded which).

This clonotype was detected many times. The V and J genes are TRBV2 and TRBJ1-5; perhaps TRBD1 as D (6 bases). The V end lost 7 bases, the J end lost 4 bases, and 11 bases lay between the germline ends. The germline V gene has CDR1 SNHLY and CDR2 FYNNEI. CDR3 size: 13 residues. The CDR3 DNA is TGTGCCAGCAACTTGCAGGGGAATCAGCCCCAGCATTTT. It codes for CASNLQGNQPQHF.

The count of this clonotype is one. This could be a read error, since a much larger clone is one nucleotide away. The chain is built from TRBV20-1 and TRBJ2-1; D call uncertain. Germline V lookup: CDR1 DFQATT, CDR2 SNEGSKA (reference sequence). The V and J ends lost 6 bases and 5 bases respectively, with 17 bases between them. The CDR3 runs 14 residues. The CDR3 sequence is CSAEKRIADNEQFF. The CDR3 DNA is TGCAGTGCCGAGAAAAGGATAGCCGACAATGAGCAGTTCTTC.

This clonotype was counted at least ten times. V and J are TRBV11-3 and TRBJ2-5, with D unclear. CDR1 and CDR2 (germline): SGHNT, YENEEA. The CDR3 loop spans 14 amino acids. With 1 base removed from V and 3 bases from J, the gap between germline ends came to 9 bases. DNA for the CDR3: TGTGCCAGCAGCTTAGGGGTCGGCGAAGAGACCCAGTACTTC. This sequence encodes CASSLGVGEETQYF.

This clonotype was observed many times. The chain carries TRBV10-3 and TRBJ1-1, with D possibly matching TRBD1 (6 bases). This CDR3 is 12 amino acids long. Trimming removed 9 bases from V and 3 bases from J, with 11 bases in between. CDR1 ENHRY and CDR2 SYGVKD come from the germline V gene. The CDR3 DNA reads TGTGCCATGGGGGCGGGGGACACTGAAGCTTTCTTT. This sequence encodes CAMGAGDTEAFF.

The CDR3 is CASSSPPVQGRSYEQYF. As DNA, the CDR3 is TGTGCCAGCAGCTCACCGCCTGTACAGGGACGATCCTACGAGCAGTACTTC. J is TRBJ2-7 and V is TRBV7-7; D might be TRBD1 (6 bases). This CDR3 contains 17 residues. The V gene lost 4 bases and the J gene lost 1 base, with 20 bases spanning the gap. In germline, CDR1 is SSHAT, CDR2 FNYEAQ (reference sequence).

The chain recombines TRBV12-3 or TRBV12-4 with TRBJ2-1; D gene uncertain. The CDR3 loop spans 13 amino acids. Trimming removed 8 bases from V and 3 bases from J, with 11 bases in between. CDR3: CASRTDGYNEQFF. CDR3 nucleotides: TGTGCCAGCCGGACCGACGGCTACAATGAGCAGTTCTTC.

At least ten counts were recorded for this clonotype. The CDR3 here is CSASRQGGTEAFF. The CDR3 coding sequence is TGCAGTGCAAGCCGACAGGGAGGCACTGAAGCTTTCTTT. The chain carries TRBV20-1 and TRBJ1-1; 7 bases map to TRBD1. V trimming: 6 bases; J trimming: 4 bases; junction bases outside the gene matches: 8. This CDR3 spans 13 amino acids. Per germline, CDR1 DFQATT and CDR2 SNEGSKA (reference sequence).

This chain links TRBV27 with TRBJ2-5; 9 positions match TRBD1. Germline V gene data show CDR1 as MNHEY and CDR2 as SMNVEV (reference sequence). The CDR3 has 15 residues. Trimming cost V 5 bases and J 5 bases; bases outside gene matches: 9. CDR3 coding DNA: TGTGCCAGCAGTACCTACAGGGGGCGGGATGAGACCCAGTACTTC. This sequence encodes CASSTYRGRDETQYF.

This clonotype was seen more than once but under ten times. This chain joins TRBV20-1 and TRBJ2-2; D not resolved. The CDR3 is 13 amino acids. Trimming cost V 6 bases and J 8 bases, with 16 bases left between them. Germline V lookup: CDR1 DFQATT, CDR2 SNEGSKA (reference sequence). The CDR3: CSAAANLRGELFF. The CDR3 DNA sequence: TGCAGTGCCGCCGCGAATCTTAGGGGGGAGCTGTTTTTT.

This clonotype was detected many times. The gene calls are TRBV12-3 or TRBV12-4 and TRBJ1-2; 7 bases map to TRBD1. The CDR3 consists of 16 residues. With 6 bases clipped from V and 6 bases from J, the junction kept 16 bases outside the gene matches. The CDR3, as DNA: TGTGCCAGCAGGGCCCCCGTCGGACAGGCCCAAAATGGCTACACCTTC. It is translated as CASRAPVGQAQNGYTF.

This clonotype was seen ten or more times. The V call is TRBV7-9, the J call TRBJ2-1, with D unclear. Germline V lookup: CDR1 SEHNR, CDR2 FQNEAQ (reference sequence). CDR3 length: 11 residues. Trimming pared 5 bases from V and 5 bases from J, leaving 4 bases between. In nucleotides, the CDR3 is TGTGCCAGCAGCGGGGACAATGAGCAGTTCTTC. Translating it yields CASSGDNEQFF.

The rearrangement links TRBV7-2 to TRBJ2-7; D uncertain. This CDR3 region has 14 residues. V was cut by 8 bases and J by 4 bases, with 18 bases left in between. CDR1 and CDR2 from the germline V gene are SGHTA and FQGNSA. The DNA for the CDR3 is TGTGCCAGCTCCCCACAGCGCTTTGTGTACGAGCAGTACTTC. Translation gives CASSPQRFVYEQYF.

The genes are TRBV6-1 and TRBJ1-3; D ambiguous. Deletions cut 8 bases from V and 1 base from J, with 12 bases between. This CDR3 contains 14 residues. From germline, CDR1 is MNHNS and CDR2 SASEGT. The CDR3 is CASSKGPSGNTIYF. CDR3 nucleotides: TGTGCCAGCTCCAAGGGCCCATCTGGAAACACCATATATTTT.

This clonotype was seen at least ten times. The chain recombines TRBV12-3 or TRBV12-4 with TRBJ1-5; maybe TRBD1 (5 bases). This CDR3 has 15 amino acids. V was trimmed by 6 bases and J by 0 bases, leaving 12 bases between them. CDR3 coding DNA: TGTGCCAGCAGATCCGACAGCAATAGCAATCAGCCCCAGCATTTT. It is translated as CASRSDSNSNQPQHF.

This clonotype showed up just a few times. The rearrangement links TRBV29-1 to TRBJ1-2; D perhaps matches TRBD1 (6 bases). Trimming removed 7 bases at V and 5 bases at J, with 17 bases between. The germline gives CDR1 SQVTM, CDR2 ANQGSEA. This CDR3 spans 13 amino acids. The CDR3: CSASDRNQYGYTF. The CDR3 DNA is TGCAGCGCCTCAGACAGGAACCAATATGGCTACACCTTC.

This clonotype was recorded at least ten times. This rearrangement joins TRBV4-2 to TRBJ2-2; 12 nucleotides line up with TRBD2. Trimming removed 4 bases from V and 0 bases from J; junction bases left unmatched: 6. The CDR3 has 18 amino acids. CDR1 is LGHNA, CDR2 YNFKEQ, per germline. Here the CDR3 DNA reads TGTGCCAGCAGCCCCGGACTAGCGGGGAGACCGAACACCGGGGAGCTGTTTTTT. The encoded protein is CASSPGLAGRPNTGELFF.

This clonotype was detected many times. This sequence joins TRBV3-1 and TRBJ2-7; tentative D call: TRBD2 (5 bases). The CDR3 sequence is 12 residues long. V gave up 4 bases and J gave up 6 bases, with 10 bases separating them. Germline V gene data show CDR1 as LGHDT and CDR2 as YNNKEL (reference sequence). As DNA, the CDR3 is TGTGCCAGCAGCCCGCAACGGGGCGAGCAGTACTTC. Translation: CASSPQRGEQYF.

This clonotype was seen more than once but under ten times. The V call is TRBV12-3 or TRBV12-4, the J call TRBJ2-5; perhaps TRBD2 as D (6 bases). This CDR3 has 14 amino acids. Trimming pared 7 bases from V and 5 bases from J, leaving 17 bases between. The CDR3 protein is CASTSLAFRETQYF. The CDR3 DNA reads as TGTGCCAGCACCTCGCTAGCGTTTCGGGAGACCCAGTACTTC.

This rearrangement joins TRBV3-1 to TRBJ2-1, with TRBD2 matching over 8 bases. Per germline, CDR1 LGHDT and CDR2 YNNKEL (reference sequence). The V and J ends lost 2 bases and 15 bases, in that order; junction bases with no gene match: 6. The CDR3 is 12 residues long. The CDR3 protein is CASSQTTGGWFF. CDR3 coding DNA: TGTGCCAGCAGCCAAACCACGGGGGGGTGGTTCTTC.

The V and J genes are TRBV5-1 and TRBJ2-7, with D perhaps TRBD1 (6 bases). Between the trimmed V and J ends, which lost 3 bases and 7 bases, there was a span of 14 bases. The CDR3 runs 13 residues. Germline CDR1 SGHRS, CDR2 YFSETQ. This CDR3 reads CASSYRTDGEQYF. The DNA for the CDR3 is TGCGCCAGCAGCTACCGGACAGACGGGGAGCAGTACTTC.

This clonotype was counted at least ten times. This chain uses TRBV6-1 with TRBJ2-1, with unresolved D. The germline V and J ends were trimmed by 0 bases and 5 bases, with 5 bases remaining between them. CDR3 size: 13 residues. Germline V gives CDR1 MNHNS, CDR2 SASEGT. The CDR3 DNA sequence: TGTGCCAGCAGTGAAGCGGGTAACAATGAGCAGTTCTTC. It encodes CASSEAGNNEQFF.

The DNA of the CDR3 is TGTGCCATCAGTAGGTCCGGGGACCCAAGGGCCGAGCAGTACTTC. This encodes CAISRSGDPRAEQYF. This rearrangement joins TRBV10-3 to TRBJ2-7; D tentatively fits TRBD1 or TRBD2 (5 bases each). Germline-derived CDR1 and CDR2 are ENHRY and SYGVKD. CDR3 size: 15 residues. Between the trimmed V and J ends, which lost 5 bases and 6 bases, there was a span of 20 bases.

This clonotype was recorded at least ten times. The chain is built from TRBV12-3 or TRBV12-4 and TRBJ2-7; possible D gene TRBD1, 6 bases. This CDR3 comprises 12 residues. Deletions cut 1 base from V and 5 bases from J, with 6 bases between. For the CDR3, the DNA is TGTGCCAGCAGTTTAGACAGGGACGAGCAGTACTTC. Translated, it gives CASSLDRDEQYF.

The chain is built from TRBV11-2 and TRBJ2-7, with a possible D match to TRBD2 (5 bases). Germline CDR1 and CDR2: SGHAT and FQNNGV. Trimming cost V 4 bases and J 6 bases, with 7 bases left between them. This CDR3 spans 11 amino acids. The CDR3 protein is CASSSGLEQYF. CDR3 nucleotides: TGTGCCAGCAGCTCAGGACTCGAGCAGTACTTC.

The V and J genes are TRBV20-1 and TRBJ2-7, with D perhaps being TRBD1 or TRBD2 (5 bases each). Germline assignment: CDR1 DFQATT and CDR2 SNEGSKA (reference sequence). Trimming took 2 bases from V and 2 from J, leaving 13 bases between them. The CDR3 extends over 14 amino acids. CDR3 nucleotide sequence: TGCAGTGCTAGATGGGGGACCATCACCTACGAGCAGTACTTC. It encodes CSARWGTITYEQYF.